These T cell receptor beta chains were read from a single sample in a study of blood T cell repertoires in COVID-19. The protocol was immunoSEQ multiplex PCR, while the TCRdb copy is restricted to in-frame clones and leaves out a portion. The sample lists about 300,000 clones, roughly 90% occurring once. The specimen was PBMCs or T cells enriched from blood (not recorded which). The receptor set was obtained from a woman under 40 who had recovered from COVID-19. Each CDR3 is given with its conserved first and last residue. The D gene is left open where the match is weak. Some rows mark clone size as missing; the rest say once, few, many or name a class of expanded clone.

CDR3 length	V gene	clone size	D gene	J gene	CDR3 protein	CDR3 DNA
13	TRBV18	few	.	TRBJ1-1	CASSPPIGSEAFF	TGTGCCAGCTCACCACCGATTGGGAGTGAAGCTTTCTTT
13	TRBV5-4	.	.	TRBJ2-7	CASSLASSEMMYF	TGTGCCAGCAGCTTGGCCAGTAGCGAAATGATGTACTTC
13	TRBV6-1	few	.	TRBJ1-5	CASSESNNQPQHF	TGTGCCAGCAGTGAGTCTAACAATCAGCCCCAGCATTTT
16	TRBV7-9	.	TRBD1	TRBJ2-7	CASSFDSGQGTYEQYF	TGTGCCAGCAGCTTCGACTCGGGACAGGGAACCTACGAGCAGTACTTC
16	TRBV9	.	.	TRBJ2-5	CASSVATDKNQETQYF	TGTGCCAGCAGCGTAGCTACAGACAAGAACCAAGAGACCCAGTACTTC
16	TRBV6-1	.	TRBD2	TRBJ2-2	CASSELAGGPPGELFF	TGTGCCAGCAGTGAGCTAGCGGGAGGGCCCCCCGGGGAGCTGTTTTTT
16	TRBV18	.	.	TRBJ2-4	CASSPPSQATKNIQYF	TGTGCCAGCTCACCCCCCTCTCAGGCCACCAAAAACATTCAGTACTTC
15	TRBV19	.	TRBD2	TRBJ2-1	CASSIGPGRADEQFF	TGTGCCAGTAGTATCGGACCGGGGAGGGCCGATGAGCAGTTCTTC
15	TRBV28	.	TRBD2	TRBJ2-1	CASRRGLAGNDEQFF	TGTGCCAGCAGAAGAGGACTAGCGGGAAACGATGAGCAGTTCTTC
17	TRBV5-6	few	TRBD2	TRBJ2-2	CASSFWTSGRNTGELFF	TGTGCCAGCAGCTTCTGGACTAGCGGGAGGAACACCGGGGAGCTGTTTTTT
15	TRBV18	.	TRBD1	TRBJ2-2	CASSPDRGRSGELFF	TGTGCCAGCTCACCTGACAGGGGGCGAAGCGGGGAGCTGTTTTTT
15	TRBV7-9	few	TRBD1	TRBJ1-1	CASRPNRGGNTEAFF	TGTGCCAGCAGACCTAACAGGGGAGGGAACACTGAAGCTTTCTTT
14	TRBV6-5	.	TRBD1	TRBJ1-1	CASRNRDRAAEAFF	TGTGCCAGCAGAAACCGGGACAGGGCCGCTGAAGCTTTCTTT
14	TRBV3-1/TRBV3-2	.	TRBD2	TRBJ2-7	CASSQTSGAYEQYF	TGTGCCAGCAGCCAAACTAGCGGAGCCTACGAGCAGTACTTC
16	TRBV29-1	.	.	TRBJ2-6	CSVAGTGHSGANVLTF	TGCAGCGTGGCCGGGACGGGACACTCTGGGGCCAACGTCCTGACTTTC
15	TRBV15	.	.	TRBJ1-5	CATSRDLMENQPQHF	TGTGCCACCAGCAGAGATTTAATGGAGAATCAGCCCCAGCATTTT
17	TRBV9	.	.	TRBJ2-5	CASSAQPSTSHQETQYF	TGTGCCAGCAGCGCTCAACCCTCGACTAGTCATCAAGAGACCCAGTACTTC
18	TRBV5-1	.	TRBD2	TRBJ2-2	CASSSGLAGGANTGELFF	TGCGCCAGCAGCTCGGGACTAGCGGGAGGAGCGAACACCGGGGAGCTGTTTTTT
16	TRBV7-2	.	.	TRBJ2-7	CASSLEGYYLVYEQYF	TGTGCCAGCAGCTTAGAGGGGTACTATCTAGTCTACGAGCAGTACTTC
12	TRBV5-1	once	.	TRBJ2-1	CASSSLGNEQFF	TGCGCCAGCAGCTCACTAGGAAATGAGCAGTTCTTC
16	TRBV4-3	.	TRBD1	TRBJ2-2	CASSQDTGQGARELFF	TGCGCCAGCAGCCAAGATACCGGACAGGGGGCCAGGGAGCTGTTTTTT
14	TRBV25-1	.	TRBD2	TRBJ2-7	CASSDSGRAYEQYF	TGTGCCAGCAGTGATAGCGGGAGGGCCTACGAGCAGTACTTC
13	TRBV5-4	.	TRBD1	TRBJ1-5	CASSSDRAQPQHF	TGTGCCAGCAGCTCGGACAGGGCTCAGCCCCAGCATTTT
14	TRBV24-1	.	TRBD2	TRBJ2-3	CATDRGGRTDTQYF	TGTGCCACGGACCGCGGGGGGAGGACAGATACGCAGTATTTT
14	TRBV6-5	.	.	TRBJ1-2	CASSTGLANYGYTF	TGTGCCAGCAGTACAGGGTTAGCTAACTATGGCTACACCTTC
18	TRBV9	.	TRBD2	TRBJ2-2	CASSVGLAGPLSTGELFF	TGTGCCAGCAGCGTAGGGCTAGCGGGTCCCCTGAGTACCGGGGAGCTGTTTTTT
14	TRBV28	.	.	TRBJ1-1	CASSLWGGNTEAFF	TGTGCCAGCAGTTTATGGGGGGGAAATACTGAAGCTTTCTTT
15	TRBV9	.	.	TRBJ1-1	CASSPGLQGSTEAFF	TGTGCCAGCAGCCCCGGATTACAGGGAAGCACTGAAGCTTTCTTT
14	TRBV28	.	.	TRBJ2-5	CASSSPTFGETQYF	TGTGCCAGCAGTTCCCCGACATTTGGAGAGACCCAGTACTTC
16	TRBV7-2	.	TRBD1	TRBJ1-5	CASSFRGVYSDQPQHF	TGTGCCAGCAGTTTCAGGGGGGTATATAGCGATCAGCCCCAGCATTTT
13	TRBV6-5	.	.	TRBJ1-4	CASRPTVNEKLFF	TGTGCCAGCAGACCGACAGTAAATGAAAAACTGTTTTTT
14	TRBV27	.	TRBD2	TRBJ2-2	CASSSGGGTGELFF	TGTGCCAGCAGTTCCGGGGGGGGGACCGGGGAGCTGTTTTTT
13	TRBV30	.	TRBD1	TRBJ2-7	CACVLQGEDEQYF	TGTGCCTGTGTGTTACAGGGGGAGGACGAGCAGTACTTC
14	TRBV4-1	.	.	TRBJ2-7	CASSQPYTSREQYF	TGCGCCAGCAGCCAGCCCTATACTAGTCGCGAGCAGTACTTC
14	TRBV6-5	.	.	TRBJ2-7	CATSTSLSSYEQYF	TGTGCCACCTCGACTAGTTTAAGCTCCTACGAGCAGTACTTC
17	TRBV4-3	.	.	TRBJ2-1	CASSHGGTGRREGGMFF	TGCGCCAGCAGCCACGGTGGAACGGGACGGCGCGAGGGCGGGATGTTCTTC
15	TRBV28	.	TRBD2	TRBJ2-1	CASSFLTSGYNEQFF	TGTGCCAGCAGTTTTCTTACTAGCGGGTACAATGAGCAGTTCTTC
16	TRBV15	.	TRBD1	TRBJ1-6	CATSRTRDRINSPLHF	TGTGCCACCAGCAGAACCCGGGACAGGATTAATTCACCCCTCCACTTT
16	TRBV4-1	.	TRBD2	TRBJ2-7	CASSQGRVAGLYEQYF	TGCGCCAGCAGCCAAGGGAGGGTAGCGGGCCTCTACGAGCAGTACTTC
15	TRBV11-2	once	.	TRBJ2-6	CASGQAISGANVLTF	TGTGCCAGCGGGCAGGCTATCTCTGGGGCCAACGTCCTGACTTTC
18	TRBV7-9	.	.	TRBJ2-1	CASSRGGATDVSYNEQFF	TGTGCCAGCAGCCGCGGCGGGGCGACGGACGTGTCGTACAATGAGCAGTTCTTC
15	TRBV5-1	.	TRBD2	TRBJ2-1	CASSLGTSGNHEQFF	TGCGCCAGCAGCTTAGGGACTAGCGGGAACCATGAGCAGTTCTTC
16	TRBV28	.	.	TRBJ1-5	CASSLFRRVGNQPQHF	TGTGCCAGCAGTTTATTTCGGAGGGTTGGCAATCAGCCCCAGCATTTT
18	TRBV28	.	TRBD1	TRBJ1-5	CASSLTGTGDYSNQPQHF	TGTGCCAGCAGTTTGACTGGGACAGGGGATTATAGCAATCAGCCCCAGCATTTT
13	TRBV27	.	.	TRBJ1-5	CASGQLGDKPQHF	TGTGCCAGCGGCCAGCTTGGGGACAAGCCCCAGCATTTT